Below, 5 T cell receptor beta chains from the same sample are listed, as sequenced in a study of type 1 and type 2 diabetes patients. Genomic DNA was the PCR template. Multiplex PCR with 30 forward and 13 reverse primers amplified the TCR beta CDR3. TCRdb re-called the multiplex PCR reads through MiXCR, storing one row per CDR3 protein. This sample has about 290,000 distinct CDR3 sequences, with roughly 50% found just once. Sequencing used peripheral blood mononuclear cells (PBMCs). The source of these receptors is a man younger than 30 with type 2 diabetes.

This rearrangement joins TRBV27 to TRBJ2-7; perhaps TRBD2 as D (5 bases). The CDR3 is 14 amino acids. Trimming removed 2 bases from V and 3 bases from J, with 11 bases in between. Germline V lookup: CDR1 MNHEY, CDR2 SMNVEV (reference sequence). The CDR3 sequence: CASSLTGYGYEQYF. The CDR3 DNA sequence: TGTGCCAGCAGTTTAACGGGGTATGGCTACGAGCAGTACTTC.

The chain employs TRBV12-3 or TRBV12-4 and TRBJ1-2; a possible D gene is TRBD1 (5 bases). The CDR3 is 13 residues long. The ends were cut back, 6 bases at V and 4 bases at J, with 12 bases in the middle. DNA for the CDR3: TGTGCCAGCAGGATTGGGACCTCCTATGGCTACACCTTC. Amino acid sequence: CASRIGTSYGYTF.

This rearrangement joins TRBV28 to TRBJ2-7, with D uncertain. Germline V lookup: CDR1 MDHEN, CDR2 SYDVKM. The V and J ends lost 5 bases and 6 bases respectively, with 17 bases between them. The length of the CDR3 is 14 residues. As DNA, the CDR3 is TGTGCCAGCAGTGCTTACGACACTTTCTCCGAGCAGTACTTC. This gives the protein CASSAYDTFSEQYF.

The chain recombines TRBV7-9 with TRBJ1-4; D remains ambiguous. This CDR3 is 12 amino acids long. Germline-derived CDR1 and CDR2 are SEHNR and FQNEAQ (reference sequence). Trimming pared 5 bases from V and 8 bases from J, leaving 9 bases between. This chain's CDR3 is CASSGRMEKLFF. The CDR3 DNA reads as TGTGCCAGCAGCGGACGCATGGAAAAACTGTTTTTT.

J is TRBJ2-7 and V is TRBV12-3 or TRBV12-4, with 9 bases that match TRBD2. V shed 3 bases and J 2 bases; nucleotides not matched to a gene: 5. The CDR3 has 15 amino acids. The CDR3 nucleotides are TGTGCCAGCAGTTTGGAGGGCGGGGGGGCCTACGAGCAGTACTTC. It encodes CASSLEGGGAYEQYF.